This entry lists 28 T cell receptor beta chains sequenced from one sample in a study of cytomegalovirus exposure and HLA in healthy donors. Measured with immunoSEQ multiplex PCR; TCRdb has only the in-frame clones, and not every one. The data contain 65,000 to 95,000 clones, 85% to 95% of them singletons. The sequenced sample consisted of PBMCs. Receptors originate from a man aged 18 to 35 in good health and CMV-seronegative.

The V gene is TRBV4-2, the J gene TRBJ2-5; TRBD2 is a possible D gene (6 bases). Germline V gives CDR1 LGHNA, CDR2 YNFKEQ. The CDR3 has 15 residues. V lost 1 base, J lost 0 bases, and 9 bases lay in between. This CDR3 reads CASSQVWDYQETQYF. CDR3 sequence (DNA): TGTGCCAGCAGCCAAGTTTGGGACTACCAAGAGACCCAGTACTTC.

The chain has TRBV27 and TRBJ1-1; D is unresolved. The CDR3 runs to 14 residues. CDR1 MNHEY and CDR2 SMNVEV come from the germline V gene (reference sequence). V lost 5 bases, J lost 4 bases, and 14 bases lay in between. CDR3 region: CASSPSPRPTEAFF. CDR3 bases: TGTGCCAGCAGTCCGTCCCCCAGGCCCACTGAAGCTTTCTTT.

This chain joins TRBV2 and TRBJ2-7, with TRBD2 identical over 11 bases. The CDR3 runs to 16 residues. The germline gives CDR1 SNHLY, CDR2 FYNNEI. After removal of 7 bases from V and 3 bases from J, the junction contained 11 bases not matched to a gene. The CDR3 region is CASTLSTGTSGYEQYF. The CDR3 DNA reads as TGTGCCAGCACCCTCTCAACTGGGACTAGCGGCTACGAGCAGTACTTC.

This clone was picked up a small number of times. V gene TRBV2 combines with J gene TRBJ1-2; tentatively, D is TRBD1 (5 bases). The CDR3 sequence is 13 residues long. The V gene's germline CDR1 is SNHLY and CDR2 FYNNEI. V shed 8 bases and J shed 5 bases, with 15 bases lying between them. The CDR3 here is CASSTERRYGYTF. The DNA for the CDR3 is TGTGCCAGCTCGACAGAAAGAAGGTATGGCTACACCTTC.

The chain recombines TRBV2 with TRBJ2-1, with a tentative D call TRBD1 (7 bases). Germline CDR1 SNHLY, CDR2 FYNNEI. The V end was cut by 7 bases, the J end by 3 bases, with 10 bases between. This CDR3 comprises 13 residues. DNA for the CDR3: TGTGCCAGCACCCAGGGGGGCTACAATGAGCAGTTCTTC. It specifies CASTQGGYNEQFF. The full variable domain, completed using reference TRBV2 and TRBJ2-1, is EPEVTQTPSHQVTQMGQEVILRCVPISNHLYFYWYRQILGQKVEFLVSFYNNEISEKSEIFDDQFSVERPDGSNFTLKIRSTKLEDSAMYFCASTQGGYNEQFFGPGTRLTVL.

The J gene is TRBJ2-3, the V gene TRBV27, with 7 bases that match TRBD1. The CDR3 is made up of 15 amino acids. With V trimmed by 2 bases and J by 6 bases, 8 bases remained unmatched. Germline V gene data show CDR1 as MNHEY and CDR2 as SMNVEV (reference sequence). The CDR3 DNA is TGTGCCAGCAGTTTAAAGGACAGGCTGTGGGATACGCAGTATTTT. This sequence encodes CASSLKDRLWDTQYF.

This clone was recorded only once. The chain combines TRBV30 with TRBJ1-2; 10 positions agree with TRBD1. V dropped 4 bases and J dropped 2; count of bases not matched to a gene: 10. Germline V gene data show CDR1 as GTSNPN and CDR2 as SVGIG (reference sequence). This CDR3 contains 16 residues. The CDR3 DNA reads TGTGCCTGGAACCAACCGGGACAGGGGCAGAACTATGGCTACACCTTC. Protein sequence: CAWNQPGQGQNYGYTF.

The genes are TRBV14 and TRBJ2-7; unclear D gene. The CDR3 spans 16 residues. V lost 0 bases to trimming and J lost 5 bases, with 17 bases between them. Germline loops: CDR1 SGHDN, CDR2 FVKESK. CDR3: CASSQDVLPVANEQYF. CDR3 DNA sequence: TGTGCCAGCAGCCAAGACGTTCTCCCGGTCGCCAACGAGCAGTACTTC.

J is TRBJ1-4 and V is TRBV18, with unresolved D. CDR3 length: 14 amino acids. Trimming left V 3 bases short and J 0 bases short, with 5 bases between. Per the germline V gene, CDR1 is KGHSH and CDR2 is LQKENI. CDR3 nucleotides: TGTGCCAGCTCACCCCTTGCAACTAATGAAAAACTGTTTTTT. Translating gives CASSPLATNEKLFF.

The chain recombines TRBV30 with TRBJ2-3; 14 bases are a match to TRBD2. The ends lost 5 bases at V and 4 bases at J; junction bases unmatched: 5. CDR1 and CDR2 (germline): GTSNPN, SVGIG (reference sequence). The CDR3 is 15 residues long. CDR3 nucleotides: TGTGCCTGGGCGACTAGCGGGGGGGCCGCAGATACGCAGTATTTT. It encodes CAWATSGGAADTQYF.

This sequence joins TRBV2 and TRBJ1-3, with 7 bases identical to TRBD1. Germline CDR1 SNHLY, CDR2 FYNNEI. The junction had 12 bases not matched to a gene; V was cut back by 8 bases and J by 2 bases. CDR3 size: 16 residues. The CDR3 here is CASCLSTGLAGNTIYF. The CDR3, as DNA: TGTGCCAGCTGTCTATCGACAGGGCTGGCTGGAAACACCATATATTTT.

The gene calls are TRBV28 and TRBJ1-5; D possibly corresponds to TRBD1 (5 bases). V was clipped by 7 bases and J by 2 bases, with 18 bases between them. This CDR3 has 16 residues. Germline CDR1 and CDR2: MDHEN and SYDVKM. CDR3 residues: CASTARVGMRNQPQHF. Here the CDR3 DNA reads TGTGCCAGCACGGCCAGGGTGGGTATGCGCAATCAGCCCCAGCATTTT.

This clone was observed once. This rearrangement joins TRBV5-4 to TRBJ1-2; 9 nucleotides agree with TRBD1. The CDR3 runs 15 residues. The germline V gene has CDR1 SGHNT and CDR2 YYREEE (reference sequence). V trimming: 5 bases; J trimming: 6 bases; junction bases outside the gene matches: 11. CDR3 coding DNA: TGTGCCAGCAGGGACCGGGACAGGGCGTTTCATGGCTACACCTTC. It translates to CASRDRDRAFHGYTF.

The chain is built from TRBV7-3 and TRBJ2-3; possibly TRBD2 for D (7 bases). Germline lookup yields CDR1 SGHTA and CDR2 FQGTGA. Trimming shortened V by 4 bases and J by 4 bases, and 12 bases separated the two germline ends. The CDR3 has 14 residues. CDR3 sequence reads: CASSSAGGPDTQYF. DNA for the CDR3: TGTGCCAGCAGCTCAGCCGGGGGGCCAGATACGCAGTATTTT.

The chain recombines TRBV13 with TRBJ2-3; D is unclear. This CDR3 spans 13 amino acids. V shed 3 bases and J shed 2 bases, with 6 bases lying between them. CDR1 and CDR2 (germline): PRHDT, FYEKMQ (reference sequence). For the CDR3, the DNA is TGTGCCAGCAGCTTCGACACCACAGATACGCAGTATTTT. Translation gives CASSFDTTDTQYF. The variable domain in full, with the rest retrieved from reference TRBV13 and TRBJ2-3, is AAGVIQSPRHLIKEKRETATLKCYPIPRHDTVYWYQQGPGQDPQFLISFYEKMQSDKGSIPDRFSAQQFSDYHSELNMSSLELGDSALYFCASSFDTTDTQYFGPGTRLTVL.

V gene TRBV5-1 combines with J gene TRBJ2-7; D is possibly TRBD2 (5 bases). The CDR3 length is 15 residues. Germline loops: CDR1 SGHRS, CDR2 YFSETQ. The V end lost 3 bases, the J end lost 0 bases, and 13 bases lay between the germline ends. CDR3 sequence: CASSWGDTSSYEQYF. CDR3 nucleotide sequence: TGCGCCAGCAGCTGGGGAGACACGAGCTCCTACGAGCAGTACTTC. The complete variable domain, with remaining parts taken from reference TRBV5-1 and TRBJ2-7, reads KAGVTQTPRYLIKTRGQQVTLSCSPISGHRSVSWYQQTPGQGLQFLFEYFSETQRNKGNFPGRFSGRQFSNSRSEMNVSTLELGDSALYLCASSWGDTSSYEQYFGPGTRLTVT.

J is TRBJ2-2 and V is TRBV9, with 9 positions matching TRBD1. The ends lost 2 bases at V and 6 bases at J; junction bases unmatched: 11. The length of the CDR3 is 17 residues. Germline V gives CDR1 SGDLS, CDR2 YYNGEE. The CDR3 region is CASSVLQGAWGSGELFF. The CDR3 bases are TGTGCCAGCAGCGTTCTACAGGGGGCATGGGGGTCCGGGGAGCTGTTTTTT.

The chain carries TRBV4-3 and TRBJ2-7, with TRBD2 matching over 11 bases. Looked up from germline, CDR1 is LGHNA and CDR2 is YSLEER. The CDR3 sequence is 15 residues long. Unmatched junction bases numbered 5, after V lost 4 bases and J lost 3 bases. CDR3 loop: CASSPLTSGVYEQYF. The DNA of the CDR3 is TGCGCCAGCAGCCCTCTGACTAGCGGGGTCTACGAGCAGTACTTC.

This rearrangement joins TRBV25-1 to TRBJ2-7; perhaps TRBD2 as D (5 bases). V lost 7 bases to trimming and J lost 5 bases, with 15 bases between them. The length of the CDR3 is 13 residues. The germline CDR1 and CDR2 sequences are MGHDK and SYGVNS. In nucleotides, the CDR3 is TGTGCCAGCACCCTACTAGGTGCAAACGAGCAGTACTTC. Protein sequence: CASTLLGANEQYF.

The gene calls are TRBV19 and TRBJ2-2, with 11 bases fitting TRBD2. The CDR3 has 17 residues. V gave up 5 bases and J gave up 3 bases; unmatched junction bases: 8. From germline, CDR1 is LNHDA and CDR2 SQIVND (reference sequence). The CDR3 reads CASSVLTSGAYTGELFF. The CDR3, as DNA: TGTGCCAGTAGTGTATTGACTAGCGGGGCGTACACCGGGGAGCTGTTTTTT.

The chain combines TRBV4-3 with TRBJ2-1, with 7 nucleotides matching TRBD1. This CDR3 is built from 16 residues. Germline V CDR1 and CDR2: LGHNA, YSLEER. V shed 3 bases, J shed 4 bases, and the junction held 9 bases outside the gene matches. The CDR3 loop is CASSHHRDSNYNEQFF. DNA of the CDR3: TGCGCCAGCAGCCATCACCGGGACAGCAATTACAATGAGCAGTTCTTC.

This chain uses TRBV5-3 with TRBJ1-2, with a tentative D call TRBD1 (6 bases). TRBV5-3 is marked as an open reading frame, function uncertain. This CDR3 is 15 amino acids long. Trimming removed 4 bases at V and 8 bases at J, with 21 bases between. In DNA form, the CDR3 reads TGTGCCAGAAGCACCCCGGGACAACCAACGGAGGGCTACACCTTC. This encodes CARSTPGQPTEGYTF.

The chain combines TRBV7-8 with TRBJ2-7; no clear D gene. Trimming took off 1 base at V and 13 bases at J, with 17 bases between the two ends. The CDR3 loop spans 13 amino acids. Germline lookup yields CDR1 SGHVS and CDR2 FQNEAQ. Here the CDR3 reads CASSLGPARESYF. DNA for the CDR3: TGTGCCAGCAGCTTAGGCCCCGCCCGCGAATCATACTTC.

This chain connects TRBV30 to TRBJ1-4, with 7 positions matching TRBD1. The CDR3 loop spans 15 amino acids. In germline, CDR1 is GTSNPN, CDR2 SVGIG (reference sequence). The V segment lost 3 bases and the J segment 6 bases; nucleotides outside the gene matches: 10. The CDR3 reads CAWRQPGTEYEKLFF. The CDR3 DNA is TGTGCCTGGAGGCAGCCCGGGACAGAGTATGAAAAACTGTTTTTT.

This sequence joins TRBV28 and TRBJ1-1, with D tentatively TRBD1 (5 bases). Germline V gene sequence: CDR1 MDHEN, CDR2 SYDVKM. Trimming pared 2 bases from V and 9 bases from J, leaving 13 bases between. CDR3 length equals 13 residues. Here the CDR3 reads CASSLLDRQQAFF. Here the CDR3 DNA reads TGTGCCAGCAGTTTACTTGACAGACAGCAAGCTTTCTTT.

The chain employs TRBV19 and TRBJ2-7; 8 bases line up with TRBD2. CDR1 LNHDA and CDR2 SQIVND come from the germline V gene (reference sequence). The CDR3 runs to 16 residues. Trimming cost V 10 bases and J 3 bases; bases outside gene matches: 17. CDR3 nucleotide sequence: TGTGCCACCCGAGATAGCGGGGCGCAGGCCTACTACGAGCAGTACTTC. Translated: CATRDSGAQAYYEQYF.

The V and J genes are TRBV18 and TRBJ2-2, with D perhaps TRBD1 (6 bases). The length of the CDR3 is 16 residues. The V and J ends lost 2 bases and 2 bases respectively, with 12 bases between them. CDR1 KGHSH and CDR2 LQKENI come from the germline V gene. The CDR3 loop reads CASSPRKGVNTGELFF. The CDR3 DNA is TGTGCCAGCTCACCAAGGAAGGGGGTAAACACCGGGGAGCTGTTTTTT.

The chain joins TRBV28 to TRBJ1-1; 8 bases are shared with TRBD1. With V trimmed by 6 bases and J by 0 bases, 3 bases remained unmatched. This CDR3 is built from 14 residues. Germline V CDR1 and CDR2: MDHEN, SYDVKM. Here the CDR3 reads CASSQDRVNTEAFF. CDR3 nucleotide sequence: TGTGCCAGCAGCCAGGACAGGGTGAACACTGAAGCTTTCTTT.